A single T cell receptor (beta chain) is shown here with its context. Antigen unknown. This sample is part of a study of shared clonotypes between healthy human individuals. Study-wide findings and caveats: The study drew on few donors, limiting represented genetic and exposure-history diversity.

Some clones are missing from TCRdb's copy, which holds only in-frame ones; the method was immunoSEQ multiplex PCR. The sample lists 2 million to 2.5 million clones; over 85% were seen once. A split of CD4+ cells into CD45RA+ naive and CD45RA-negative memory subsets was performed. Sequenced: naive CD4+ T cells from PBMCs. Subset: CD45RA+ positively selected. The source is a man younger than 35 in good health. Some clones in this sample may be carry-over from other donors' samples.

CDR3 DNA: TGTGCCAGCAGCGGGACTGGCACCGGGGAGCTGTTTTTT. It specifies CASSGTGTGELFF. The rearrangement links TRBV9 to TRBJ2-2; D perhaps matches TRBD2 (5 bases). The CDR3 length is 13 residues. V was pared by 3 bases and J by 4 bases, with 7 bases between. Germline V gene data show CDR1 as SGDLS and CDR2 as YYNGEE.